This T cell receptor beta chain was identified during a study of molecular identifiers for immune sequencing clone quantification. As for the study in general: Replicate experiments divided RNA from around 20,000 or 100,000 naive CD8 cells into five parts and sequenced four. Study-level points and caveats: Spiked TCR RNA from one Jurkat cell reportedly showed up when mixed among one million naive cells.

As for this clonotype: Its matching antigen is unknown.

The CDR3 totals 15 residues. CDR1 is ENHRY, CDR2 SYGVKD, per germline. The V end lost 0 bases, the J end lost 0 bases, and 6 bases lay between the germline ends. Naive CD8 T cells were FACS-sorted by CD8+CD4-CCR7+CD45RA+ markers. Previously described methods with listed TCR primers produced the bulk TCR libraries. One entry per CDR3 protein, called by TCRdb with MiXCR from the PCR reads. The sample has over 90,000 distinct CDR3 sequences, about 35% seen once; the top ten hold less than 10%. What was sequenced was naive CD8+ T cells from blood, with Jurkat cell RNA spiked in. As for subset: FACS-sorted CD8+CD4-CCR7+CD45RA+ naive T cells. The chain couples TRBV10-3 to TRBJ2-1; D remains unclear. This clonotype was sampled from a human donor in good health. Some libraries in this study had Jurkat cell RNA spiked in. In nucleotides, the CDR3 is TGTGCCATCAGTGAGTCCTTAGGCTCCTACAATGAGCAGTTCTTC. Translated: CAISESLGSYNEQFF.